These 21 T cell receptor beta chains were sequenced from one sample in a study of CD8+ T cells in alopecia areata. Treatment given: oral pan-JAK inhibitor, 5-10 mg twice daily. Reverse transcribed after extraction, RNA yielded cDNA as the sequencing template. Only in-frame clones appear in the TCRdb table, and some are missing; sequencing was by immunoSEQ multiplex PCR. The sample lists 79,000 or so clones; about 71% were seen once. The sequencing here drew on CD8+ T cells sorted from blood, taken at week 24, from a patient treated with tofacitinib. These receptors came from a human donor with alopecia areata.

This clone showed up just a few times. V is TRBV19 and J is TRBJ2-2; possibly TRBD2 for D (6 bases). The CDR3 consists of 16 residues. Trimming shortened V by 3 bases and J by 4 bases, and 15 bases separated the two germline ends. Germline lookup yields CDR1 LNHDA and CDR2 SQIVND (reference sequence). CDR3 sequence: CASSIAQGAGTGELFF. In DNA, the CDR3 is TGTGCCAGTAGTATCGCGCAGGGAGCGGGCACCGGGGAGCTGTTTTTT.

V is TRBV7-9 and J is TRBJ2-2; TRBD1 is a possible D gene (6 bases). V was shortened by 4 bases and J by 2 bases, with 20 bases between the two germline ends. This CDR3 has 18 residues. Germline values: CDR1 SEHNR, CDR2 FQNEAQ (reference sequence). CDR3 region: CASSSTIETGPNTGELFF. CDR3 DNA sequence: TGTGCCAGCAGCTCCACAATCGAGACAGGACCAAACACCGGGGAGCTGTTTTTT.

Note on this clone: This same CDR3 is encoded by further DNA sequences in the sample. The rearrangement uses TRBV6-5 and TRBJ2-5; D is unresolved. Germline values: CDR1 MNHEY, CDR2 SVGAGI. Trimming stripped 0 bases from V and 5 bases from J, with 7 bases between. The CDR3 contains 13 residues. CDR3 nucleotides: TGTGCCAGCAGTTACTCGGATGGGGAGACCCAGTACTTC. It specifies CASSYSDGETQYF.

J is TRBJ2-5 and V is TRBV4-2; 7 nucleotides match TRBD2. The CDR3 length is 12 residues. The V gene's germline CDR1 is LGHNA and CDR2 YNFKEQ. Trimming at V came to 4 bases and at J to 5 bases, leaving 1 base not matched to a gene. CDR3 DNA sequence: TGTGCCAGCAGCCTAGCGGGCGAGACCCAGTACTTC. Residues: CASSLAGETQYF.

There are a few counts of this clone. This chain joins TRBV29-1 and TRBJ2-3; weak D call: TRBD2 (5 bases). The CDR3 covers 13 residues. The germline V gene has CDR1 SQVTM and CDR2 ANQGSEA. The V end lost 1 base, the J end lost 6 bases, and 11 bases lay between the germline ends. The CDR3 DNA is TGCAGCGTTGAAGGAGCGGAGGTGGATACGCAGTATTTT. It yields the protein CSVEGAEVDTQYF.

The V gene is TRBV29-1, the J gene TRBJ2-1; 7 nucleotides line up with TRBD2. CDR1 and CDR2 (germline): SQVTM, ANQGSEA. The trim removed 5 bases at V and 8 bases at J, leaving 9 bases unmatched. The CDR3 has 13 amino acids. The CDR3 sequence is CSVCSPGRDEQFF. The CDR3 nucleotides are TGCAGCGTTTGTTCCCCAGGGAGGGATGAGCAGTTCTTC.

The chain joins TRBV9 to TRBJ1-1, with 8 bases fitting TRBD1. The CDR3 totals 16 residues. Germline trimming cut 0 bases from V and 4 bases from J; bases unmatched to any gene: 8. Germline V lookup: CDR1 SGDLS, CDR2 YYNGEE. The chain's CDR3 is CASSVGTGSGGTEAFF. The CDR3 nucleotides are TGTGCCAGCAGCGTAGGGACAGGGAGCGGGGGCACTGAAGCTTTCTTT.

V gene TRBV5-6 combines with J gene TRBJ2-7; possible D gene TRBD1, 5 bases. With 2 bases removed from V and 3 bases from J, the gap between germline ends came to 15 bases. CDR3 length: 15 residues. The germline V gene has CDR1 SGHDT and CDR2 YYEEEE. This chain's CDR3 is CASSFDPDTIYEQYF. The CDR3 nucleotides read TGTGCCAGCAGCTTCGACCCGGACACCATCTACGAGCAGTACTTC.

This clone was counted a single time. CDR3 protein: CAWKTGEWPYEQYF. In nucleotides, the CDR3 is TGTGCCTGGAAGACAGGGGAGTGGCCCTACGAGCAGTACTTC. J is TRBJ2-7 and V is TRBV30; the match to TRBD1 covers 8 bases. V shed 4 bases and J 2 bases; nucleotides not matched to a gene: 7. This CDR3 has 14 residues. Germline values: CDR1 GTSNPN, CDR2 SVGIG (reference sequence).

CDR3 amino acids: CATSRDRGLNQPQHF. Here the CDR3 DNA reads TGTGCCACCAGCAGAGACAGGGGGCTAAATCAGCCCCAGCATTTT. The genes are TRBV15 and TRBJ1-5; 8 bases are shared with TRBD1. J lost 4 bases, V lost 0 bases, and 2 bases had no gene match. The CDR3 contains 15 residues. The germline CDR1 and CDR2 sequences are LNHNV and YYDKDF (reference sequence).

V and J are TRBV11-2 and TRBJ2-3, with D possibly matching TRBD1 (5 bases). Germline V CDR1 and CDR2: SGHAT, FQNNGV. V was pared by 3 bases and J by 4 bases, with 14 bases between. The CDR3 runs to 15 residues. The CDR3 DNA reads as TGTGCCAGCAGCTTCTGGGGCATGTCGGCAGATACGCAGTATTTT. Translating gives CASSFWGMSADTQYF.

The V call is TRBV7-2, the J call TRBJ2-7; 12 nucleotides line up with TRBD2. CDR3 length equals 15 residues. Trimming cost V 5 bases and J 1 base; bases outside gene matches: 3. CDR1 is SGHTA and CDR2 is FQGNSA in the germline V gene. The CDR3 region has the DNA TGTGCCAGCAGCCCTCTAGCGGGAGGGTCCTACGAGCAGTACTTC. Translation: CASSPLAGGSYEQYF.

The CDR3 is CASSFGDEQYF. CDR3 in DNA: TGTGCCAGCAGTTTCGGGGACGAGCAGTACTTC. The chain employs TRBV27 and TRBJ2-7; D may be TRBD2 (5 bases). Germline CDR1 and CDR2: MNHEY and SMNVEV (reference sequence). The CDR3 runs 11 residues. V dropped 3 bases and J dropped 5 bases, with 5 bases sitting between them.

The CDR3 DNA reads as TGTGCCAGCAGCCAGCCTTCACAGGGACTTTACGAGCAGTACTTC. The encoded protein is CASSQPSQGLYEQYF. The chain uses TRBV14 and TRBJ2-7; D possibly uses TRBD1 or TRBD2 (6 bases each). The germline V gene has CDR1 SGHDN and CDR2 FVKESK. This CDR3 has 15 residues. V was clipped by 3 bases and J by 4 bases, with 16 bases between them.

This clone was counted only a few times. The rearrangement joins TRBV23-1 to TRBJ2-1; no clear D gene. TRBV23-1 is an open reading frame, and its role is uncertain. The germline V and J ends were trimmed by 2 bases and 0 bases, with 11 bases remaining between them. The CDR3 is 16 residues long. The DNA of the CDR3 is TGCGCCAGCAGTCAAGCCGAGCGATTCTCCTACAATGAGCAGTTCTTC. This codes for CASSQAERFSYNEQFF.

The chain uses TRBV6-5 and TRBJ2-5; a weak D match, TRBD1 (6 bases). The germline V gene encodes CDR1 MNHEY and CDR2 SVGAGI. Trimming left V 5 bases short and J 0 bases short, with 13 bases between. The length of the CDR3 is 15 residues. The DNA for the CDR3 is TGTGCCAGCAGTAACCCCCGGGACAACCAAGAGACCCAGTACTTC. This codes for CASSNPRDNQETQYF.

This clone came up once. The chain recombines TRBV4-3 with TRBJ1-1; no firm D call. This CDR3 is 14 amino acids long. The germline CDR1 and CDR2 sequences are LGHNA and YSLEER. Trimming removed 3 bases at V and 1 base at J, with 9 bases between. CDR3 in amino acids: CASSHQPRNTEAFF. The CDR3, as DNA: TGCGCCAGCAGCCATCAACCCAGGAACACTGAAGCTTTCTTT.

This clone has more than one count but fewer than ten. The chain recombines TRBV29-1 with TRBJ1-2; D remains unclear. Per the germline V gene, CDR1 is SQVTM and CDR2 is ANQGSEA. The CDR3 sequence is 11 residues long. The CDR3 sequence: CMRHTEYGYTF. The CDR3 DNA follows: TGCATGCGACACACGGAGTATGGCTACACCTTC. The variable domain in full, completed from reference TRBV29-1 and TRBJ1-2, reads SAVISQKPSRDICQRGTSLTIQCQVDSQVTMMFWYRQQPGQSLTLIATANQGSEATYESGFVIDKFPISRPNLTFSTLTVSNMSPEDSSIYLCMRHTEYGYTFGSGTRLTVV.

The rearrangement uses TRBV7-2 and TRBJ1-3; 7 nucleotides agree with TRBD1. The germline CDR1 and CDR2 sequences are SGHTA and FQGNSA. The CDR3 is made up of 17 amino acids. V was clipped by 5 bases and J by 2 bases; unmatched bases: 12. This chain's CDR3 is CASSPWPGTEPGNTIYF. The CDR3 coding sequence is TGTGCCAGCAGCCCATGGCCCGGGACAGAGCCTGGAAACACCATATATTTT.

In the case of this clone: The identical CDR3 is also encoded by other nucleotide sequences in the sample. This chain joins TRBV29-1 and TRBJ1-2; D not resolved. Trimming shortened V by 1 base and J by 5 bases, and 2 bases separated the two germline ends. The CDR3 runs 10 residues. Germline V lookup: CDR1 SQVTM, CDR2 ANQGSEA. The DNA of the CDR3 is TGCAGCGTTGAAGGTTATGGCTACACCTTC. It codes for CSVEGYGYTF.

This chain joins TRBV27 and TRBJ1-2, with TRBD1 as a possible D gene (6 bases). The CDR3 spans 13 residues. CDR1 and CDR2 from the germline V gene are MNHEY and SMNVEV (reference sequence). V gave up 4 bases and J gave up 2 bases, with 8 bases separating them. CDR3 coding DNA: TGTGCCAGCAGTTCCCAGGGGAACTATGGCTACACCTTC. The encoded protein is CASSSQGNYGYTF.